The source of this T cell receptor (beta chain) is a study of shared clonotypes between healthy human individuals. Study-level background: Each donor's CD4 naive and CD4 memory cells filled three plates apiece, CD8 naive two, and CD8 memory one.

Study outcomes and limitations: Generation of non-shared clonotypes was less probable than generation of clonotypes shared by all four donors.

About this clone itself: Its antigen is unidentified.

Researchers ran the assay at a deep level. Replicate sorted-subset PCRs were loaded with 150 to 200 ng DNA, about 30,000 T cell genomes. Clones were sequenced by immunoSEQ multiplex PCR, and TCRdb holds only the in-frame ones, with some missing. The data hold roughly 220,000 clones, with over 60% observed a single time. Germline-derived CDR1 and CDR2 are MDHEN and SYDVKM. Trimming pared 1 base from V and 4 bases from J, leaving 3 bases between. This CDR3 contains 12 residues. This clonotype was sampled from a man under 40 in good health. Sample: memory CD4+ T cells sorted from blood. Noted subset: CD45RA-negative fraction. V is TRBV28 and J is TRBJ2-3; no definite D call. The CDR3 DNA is TGTGCCAGCAGTTTATTATCAGATACGCAGTATTTT. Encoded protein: CASSLLSDTQYF.